This T cell receptor beta chain is drawn from a study of cytomegalovirus exposure and HLA in healthy donors. The germline V and J ends were trimmed by 4 bases and 0 bases, with 13 bases remaining between them. CDR1 and CDR2 from the germline V gene are SGDLS and YYNGEE. The CDR3 runs 16 residues. This clone was picked up one time. Its antigen is still unknown. Study-level results: The study put some 150 TCR beta chains on its list as cytomegalovirus-associated. Within a later analysis, the majority of CMV-associated TCR beta chains appeared HLA-restricted. Earlier analysis looked at TCR beta V segments, and most were productive about 90% or about 30% of the time.

The PCR made use of 60 Vbeta and 13 Jbeta primers. Measured with immunoSEQ multiplex PCR; TCRdb has only the in-frame clones, and not every one. The table has approximately 160,000 clones, around 68% seen once. Sequenced sample: PBMCs. The chain carries TRBV9 and TRBJ1-4; D not certain. The receptor was derived from a man aged 45-65 years in good health and CMV-seronegative. This CDR3 is CASSPRTRATNEKLFF. CDR3 DNA sequence: TGTGCCAGCAGCCCCCGGACGCGGGCAACTAATGAAAAACTGTTTTTT.